Shown below are 18 T cell receptor beta chains from a single sample sequenced in a study of blood T cells in healthy people across ages. With a J-beta primer mix and a sample-barcoded 5' primer, a second PCR ran about 6 to 11 cycles. One entry per CDR3 protein, called by TCRdb with MiXCR from the 5' RACE reads. The sample has 1,100,000 or so distinct CDR3 sequences; roughly 45% are singletons. Sequencing was done on a sample of blood. The receptor set was obtained from a woman aged 55-75 years in good health.

On this clonotype itself: This may be a read error, as it is one base from a much larger clone. The CDR3 reads CSSSLPDSPLHF. DNA for the CDR3: TGTTCCAGCAGCTTACCAGATTCACCCCTCCACTTT. The chain combines TRBV7-9 with TRBJ1-6; D is undetermined. Germline CDR1 is SEHNR and CDR2 is FQNEAQ (reference sequence). This CDR3 contains 12 residues. Variable domain in full (rest from reference TRBV7-9 and TRBJ1-6): DTGVSQNPRHKITKRGQNVTFRCDPISEHNRLYWYRQTLGQGPEFLTYFQNEAQLEKSRLLSDRFSAERPKGSFSTLEIQRTEQGDSAMYLCSSSLPDSPLHFGNGTRLTVT.

V is TRBV20-1 and J is TRBJ2-3, with 15 positions matching TRBD2. Germline CDR1 reads DFQATT; CDR2 reads SNEGSKA (reference sequence). Trimming took 6 bases from V and 1 from J; bases not matched to a gene: 14. The CDR3 is 19 amino acids. The chain's CDR3 is CSAPTWRTSGGGGTDTQYF. CDR3 coding DNA: TGCAGTGCCCCTACATGGAGGACTAGCGGGGGGGGTGGCACAGATACGCAGTATTTT.

This clonotype was seen a handful of times. V gene TRBV12-3 or TRBV12-4 combines with J gene TRBJ2-3; no definite D call. V was trimmed by 6 bases and J by 2 bases, leaving 15 bases between them. This CDR3 is 15 amino acids long. The CDR3 region has the DNA TGTGCCAGCAGCCTTCGCGGCCAGTCCACAGATACGCAGTATTTT. Protein product: CASSLRGQSTDTQYF.

In this sample, this clonotype turned up a few times. The chain uses TRBV7-9 and TRBJ2-5; 12 nucleotides line up with TRBD2. V shed 5 bases, J shed 4 bases, and the junction held 14 bases outside the gene matches. Germline V gives CDR1 SEHNR, CDR2 FQNEAQ (reference sequence). The CDR3 is made up of 18 amino acids. Here the CDR3 DNA reads TGTGCCAGCAGCCTTACCACCCGACTAGCGGGAGCCGGAGAGACCCAGTACTTC. Protein: CASSLTTRLAGAGETQYF.

Only a few counts were recorded for this clonotype. V and J are TRBV20-1 and TRBJ2-5, with D unresolved. The germline V gene has CDR1 DFQATT and CDR2 SNEGSKA (reference sequence). V lost 2 bases and J lost 5, with 15 bases in between. This CDR3 spans 14 amino acids. The CDR3 DNA is TGCAGTGCTAGAACACCTACCCCATCCGAGACCCAGTACTTC. Translation: CSARTPTPSETQYF.

V usage is TRBV25-1 and J usage is TRBJ2-3, with 9 bases lining up with TRBD1. V shed 7 bases and J 9 bases; nucleotides not matched to a gene: 8. This CDR3 has 13 amino acids. From germline, CDR1 is MGHDK and CDR2 SYGVNS. The CDR3 region has the DNA TGTGCCAGCACCAAAAACAGGGGGCTGACGCAGTATTTT. It is translated as CASTKNRGLTQYF. Full variable domain (outside the CDR3, taken from reference TRBV25-1 and TRBJ2-3): EADIYQTPRYLVIGTGKKITLECSQTMGHDKMYWYQQDPGMELHLIHYSYGVNSTEKGDLSSESTVSRIRTEHFPLTLESARPSHTSQYLCASTKNRGLTQYFGPGTRLTVL.

This clonotype was recorded a few times. The chain is built from TRBV29-1 and TRBJ1-2; D gene uncertain. Trimming cost V 1 base and J 5 bases, with 11 bases left between them. This CDR3 contains 13 residues. The germline CDR1 and CDR2 sequences are SQVTM and ANQGSEA. In nucleotides, the CDR3 is TGCAGCGTTGAAGTGGAAGGATTATATGGCTACACCTTC. This sequence encodes CSVEVEGLYGYTF.

This CDR3 is CASKVQLAGREQFF. CDR3 DNA: TGTGCCAGCAAAGTGCAGTTGGCGGGGCGTGAGCAGTTCTTC. The rearrangement joins TRBV6-5 to TRBJ2-1; perhaps TRBD2 as D (6 bases). This CDR3 is 14 amino acids long. Germline loops: CDR1 MNHEY, CDR2 SVGAGI. Trimming took off 7 bases at V and 9 bases at J, with 19 bases between the two ends.

This clonotype has only a few counts. The CDR3 region is CASSLARTFGMAEQYF. The CDR3, as DNA: TGCGCCAGCAGCTTGGCCCGGACATTCGGGATGGCCGAGCAGTACTTC. This chain uses TRBV5-1 with TRBJ2-7; D possibly uses TRBD1 or TRBD2 (5 bases each). CDR3 size: 16 residues. V was cut by 0 bases and J by 6 bases, with 19 bases left in between. In germline, CDR1 is SGHRS, CDR2 YFSETQ.

The chain carries TRBV4-1 and TRBJ2-1, with 11 nucleotides matching TRBD2. The junction had 5 bases not matched to a gene; V was cut back by 5 bases and J by 5 bases. This CDR3 spans 15 amino acids. Germline CDR1 reads MGHRA; CDR2 reads YSYEKL. The CDR3 region is CASSYLSGRDNEQFF. CDR3 bases: TGCGCCAGCAGCTATCTTAGCGGGAGGGACAATGAGCAGTTCTTC.

The chain has TRBV7-2 and TRBJ1-2; D may be TRBD1 (6 bases). V lost 0 bases and J lost 3, with 11 bases in between. The CDR3 is 15 amino acids. Germline CDR1 and CDR2: SGHTA and FQGNSA. The CDR3 reads CASSLATGPYYGYTF. CDR3 nucleotides: TGTGCCAGCAGCTTAGCCACAGGGCCTTACTATGGCTACACCTTC. Supplemented by reference TRBV7-2 and TRBJ1-2, the full variable domain reads GAGVSQSPSNKVTEKGKDVELRCDPISGHTALYWYRQSLGQGLEFLIYFQGNSAPDKSGLPSDRFSAERTGGSVSTLTIQRTQQEDSAVYLCASSLATGPYYGYTFGSGTRLTVV.

As to this clonotype: A read error may account for a junction end that differs from germline. V gene TRBV7-2 combines with J gene TRBJ1-4; D is undetermined. This CDR3 has 14 amino acids. CDR1 SGHTA and CDR2 FQGNSA come from the germline V gene. CDR3 sequence: CASSPFATNGKLFF. The CDR3 bases are TGTGCCAGCAGCCCCTTTGCAACTAATGGAAAACTGTTTTTT. The full variable domain, its missing parts supplied by reference TRBV7-2 and TRBJ1-4, is GAGVSQSPSNKVTEKGKDVELRCDPISGHTALYWYRQSLGQGLEFLIYFQGNSAPDKSGLPSDRFSAERTGGSVSTLTIQRTQQEDSAVYLCASSPFATNGKLFFGSGTQLSVL.

This chain uses TRBV20-1 with TRBJ2-5, with 7 bases fitting TRBD1. CDR1 DFQATT and CDR2 SNEGSKA come from the germline V gene (reference sequence). With 6 bases clipped from V and 6 bases from J, the junction kept 10 bases outside the gene matches. The CDR3 totals 13 residues. The chain's CDR3 is CSAPHTGEKTQYF. The CDR3 nucleotides read TGCAGTGCCCCGCATACAGGGGAAAAGACCCAGTACTTC.

CDR3 nucleotide sequence: TGTGCCAGCAGCGTAGCTACTGGAGGGACAACCTACGAGCAGTACTTC. Translated: CASSVATGGTTYEQYF. V is TRBV9 and J is TRBJ2-7; D assignment may be TRBD1 or TRBD2 (6 bases each). Trimming removed 0 bases from V and 2 bases from J, with 15 bases in between. Per germline, CDR1 SGDLS and CDR2 YYNGEE. CDR3 length: 16 amino acids. Using reference TRBV9 and TRBJ2-7 for the parts outside the CDR3, the full variable domain is DSGVTQTPKHLITATGQRVTLRCSPRSGDLSVYWYQQSLDQGLQFLIQYYNGEERAKGNILERFSAQQFPDLHSELNLSSLELGDSALYFCASSVATGGTTYEQYFGPGTRLTVT.

This clonotype was picked up a small number of times. The rearrangement joins TRBV9 to TRBJ2-5; 8 nucleotides align to TRBD2. The DNA end favors TRBJ2-7, so the J call may be wrong. From germline, CDR1 is SGDLS and CDR2 YYNGEE. The CDR3 is 14 residues long. The CDR3: CASSVGRGGHEQYF. The CDR3 coding sequence is TGTGCCAGCAGCGTAGGTCGGGGGGGGCACGAGCAGTACTTC.

The CDR3 here is CASSSYGDRGYEQYF. The CDR3 DNA follows: TGTGCCAGCAGTTCCTATGGGGACCGCGGCTACGAGCAGTACTTC. V is TRBV12-3 or TRBV12-4 and J is TRBJ2-7; D is tentatively TRBD1 or TRBD2 (5 bases each). V dropped 4 bases and J dropped 3 bases, with 16 bases sitting between them. CDR3 length equals 15 residues.

The gene calls are TRBV13 and TRBJ2-7; TRBD1 agrees at 10 bases. From germline, CDR1 is PRHDT and CDR2 FYEKMQ (reference sequence). V trimming: 4 bases; J trimming: 4 bases; junction bases outside the gene matches: 10. The CDR3 covers 16 residues. Written as DNA, the CDR3 is TGTGCCAGCAGCTCCCAGCTGGGACAGGGGTATTACGAGCAGTACTTC. Residues: CASSSQLGQGYYEQYF. The whole variable domain, filled in from reference TRBV13 and TRBJ2-7, reads AAGVIQSPRHLIKEKRETATLKCYPIPRHDTVYWYQQGPGQDPQFLISFYEKMQSDKGSIPDRFSAQQFSDYHSELNMSSLELGDSALYFCASSSQLGQGYYEQYFGPGTRLTVT.

The CDR3 loop is CASSSFGEGSYNEQFF. The CDR3 coding sequence is TGTGCCAGCTCCTCATTCGGGGAGGGCTCCTACAATGAGCAGTTCTTC. The V call is TRBV18, the J call TRBJ2-1; 7 nucleotides match TRBD2. The CDR3 has 16 residues. The ends lost 6 bases at V and 0 bases at J; junction bases unmatched: 8. CDR1 is KGHSH, CDR2 LQKENI, per germline.